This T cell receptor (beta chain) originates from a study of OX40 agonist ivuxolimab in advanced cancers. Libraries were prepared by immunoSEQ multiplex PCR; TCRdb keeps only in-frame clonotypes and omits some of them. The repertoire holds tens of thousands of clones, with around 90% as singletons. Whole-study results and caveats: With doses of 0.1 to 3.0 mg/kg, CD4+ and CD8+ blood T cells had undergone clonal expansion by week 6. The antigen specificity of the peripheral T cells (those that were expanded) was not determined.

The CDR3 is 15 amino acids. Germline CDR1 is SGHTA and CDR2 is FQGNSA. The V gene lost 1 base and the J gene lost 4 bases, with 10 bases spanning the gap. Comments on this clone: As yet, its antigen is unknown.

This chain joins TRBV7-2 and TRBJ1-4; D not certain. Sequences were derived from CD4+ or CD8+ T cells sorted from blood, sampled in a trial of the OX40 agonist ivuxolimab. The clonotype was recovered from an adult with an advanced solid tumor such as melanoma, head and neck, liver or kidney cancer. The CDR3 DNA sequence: TGTGCCAGCAGCTTAGGCCAGGAACTTAATGAAAAACTGTTTTTT. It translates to CASSLGQELNEKLFF. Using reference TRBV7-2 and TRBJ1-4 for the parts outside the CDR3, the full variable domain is GAGVSQSPSNKVTEKGKDVELRCDPISGHTALYWYRQSLGQGLEFLIYFQGNSAPDKSGLPSDRFSAERTGGSVSTLTIQRTQQEDSAVYLCASSLGQELNEKLFFGSGTQLSVL.